The clone carrying this T cell receptor beta chain has only a few counts. The data are from a study of blood T cell repertoires in COVID-19. Across the whole study: There were acute and convalescent COVID-19 samples, and they came from the United States, Italy and Spain. In each case, the material was cDNA or gDNA derived from T cells, B-cell-depleted T cells, or PBMCs.

In the original analysis: For nucleated cells, counts were estimated from reference gene primer amplification. Data came from immunoSEQ multiplex PCR; TCRdb stores just in-frame clones and leaves some out. Clonal size and the V and J genes are those of that table, whereas D and trimming came from the DNA. This table has about 320,000 clones, about 82% appearing once. The CDR3 is made up of 15 amino acids. Trimming took 0 bases from V and 2 from J; bases not matched to a gene: 5. Germline CDR1 SGHRS, CDR2 YFSETQ. The chain joins TRBV5-1 to TRBJ2-7; 7 positions match TRBD2. Sequencing input: peripheral blood. The clonotype originates from a woman aged 45 to 65 with acute or convalescent COVID-19. The CDR3 loop reads CASSLVAGATYEQYF. CDR3 DNA sequence: TGCGCCAGCAGCTTGGTGGCGGGAGCCACCTACGAGCAGTACTTC.